The 28 T cell receptor beta chains reported below all come from one sample, sequenced in a study of T cells in tuberculosis. After thawing and overnight rest, PBMC were stained with GMM-loaded CD1B tetramer, viability dye and anti-CD3 for sorting. The CD1B tetramers carried C32 glucose monomycolate purified from Rhodococcus equi. Here immunoSEQ multiplex PCR was the method, and the copy in TCRdb shows in-frame clones only, minus some. The data contain tens of thousands of clones, around 81% of them singletons. Sequenced input: CD1b-GMM tetramer-negative cells sorted from PBMCs. These receptors were obtained from an adult woman with latent tuberculosis.

The V gene is TRBV9, the J gene TRBJ2-7; 8 nucleotides align to TRBD2. J gave up 0 bases and V 4 bases, and 6 bases lay outside the gene matches. CDR3 length equals 15 residues. Germline loops: CDR1 SGDLS, CDR2 YYNGEE. CDR3 coding DNA: TGTGCCAGCAGCCCGTTAGCGGGACCCTCCTACGAGCAGTACTTC. This encodes CASSPLAGPSYEQYF.

The chain combines TRBV9 with TRBJ2-5; 11 nucleotides agree with TRBD2. The germline V gene has CDR1 SGDLS and CDR2 YYNGEE. The CDR3 consists of 15 residues. The trim removed 2 bases at V and 4 bases at J, leaving 4 bases unmatched. The DNA for the CDR3 is TGTGCCAGCAGCGTCATAGCGGGGGGGGGAGAGACCCAGTACTTC. As protein: CASSVIAGGGETQYF.

This clone was counted once. This chain links TRBV19 with TRBJ1-1, with a weak D call TRBD1 (6 bases). Trimming cost V 2 bases and J 5 bases, with 12 bases left between them. CDR1 is LNHDA and CDR2 is SQIVND in the germline V gene (reference sequence). CDR3 length: 14 residues. The CDR3 DNA sequence: TGTGCCAGTAGTATAAAGACAGGACGAACTGAAGCTTTCTTT. Translated: CASSIKTGRTEAFF.

The chain joins TRBV15 to TRBJ2-1, with 10 bases matching TRBD2. CDR3 length equals 15 residues. CDR1 LNHNV and CDR2 YYDKDF come from the germline V gene (reference sequence). Germline trimming cut 0 bases from V and 9 bases from J; bases unmatched to any gene: 5. The CDR3 region is CATSRDRASGGEQFF. DNA for the CDR3: TGTGCCACCAGCAGAGATCGGGCTAGCGGGGGTGAGCAGTTCTTC.

V is TRBV19 and J is TRBJ1-1; tentative D call: TRBD1 (6 bases). Germline loops: CDR1 LNHDA, CDR2 SQIVND (reference sequence). V shed 7 bases and J shed 0 bases, with 21 bases lying between them. This CDR3 region has 17 residues. The CDR3 coding sequence is TGTGCCAGTACCCACCCGAGGTGGACAGAAGTGAACACTGAAGCTTTCTTT. Its protein is CASTHPRWTEVNTEAFF. Variable domain in full (rest from reference TRBV19 and TRBJ1-1): DGGITQSPKYLFRKEGQNVTLSCEQNLNHDAMYWYRQDPGQGLRLIYYSQIVNDFQKGDIAEGYSVSREKKESFPLTVTSAQKNPTAFYLCASTHPRWTEVNTEAFFGQGTRLTVV.

This chain joins TRBV14 and TRBJ2-5; TRBD2 agrees at 11 bases. Germline assignment: CDR1 SGHDN and CDR2 FVKESK. Germline trimming cut 4 bases from V and 2 bases from J; bases unmatched to any gene: 21. The CDR3 sequence is 21 residues long. CDR3 coding DNA: TGTGCCAGCAGCCCTAAACGAAATAGCGGGAGGGCCCGATTGATACAAGAGACCCAGTACTTC. Amino acids: CASSPKRNSGRARLIQETQYF.

V usage is TRBV5-1 and J usage is TRBJ2-5; no reliable D call. TRBJ2-7 matches the DNA end more closely, so the J call is doubtful. The V gene's germline CDR1 is SGHRS and CDR2 YFSETQ. This CDR3 region has 14 residues. CDR3 in amino acids: CASSSLLDGYEQYF. The CDR3 DNA sequence: TGCGCCAGCAGCTCCTTGCTAGACGGCTACGAGCAGTACTTC.

The chain joins TRBV6-1 to TRBJ2-7; 10 bases line up with TRBD1. V shed 6 bases and J 2 bases; nucleotides not matched to a gene: 7. The CDR3 contains 15 residues. Germline V lookup: CDR1 MNHNS, CDR2 SASEGT. DNA of the CDR3: TGTGCCAGCAGAGTGGACAGGGGGTACCCCTACGAGCAGTACTTC. Amino acids: CASRVDRGYPYEQYF.

This clone has only a few counts. One end of the junction varies from germline; a read error may be responsible. Other DNA sequences in this specimen translate into the identical CDR3. The rearrangement links TRBV7-7 to TRBJ2-7, with 10 nucleotides matching TRBD2. The CDR3 totals 15 residues. Germline CDR1 reads SSHAT; CDR2 reads FNYEAQ (reference sequence). The CDR3 loop reads CASSLAAGGPYEQYF. The CDR3 nucleotides read TGTGCCAGCAGCCTAGCAGCGGGAGGGCCCTACGAGCAGTACTTC.

The chain links TRBV10-1 to TRBJ2-7, with 7 bases identical to TRBD1. V was pared by 3 bases and J by 1 base, with 6 bases of the junction left unmatched. The CDR3 has 15 residues. Germline V gene sequence: CDR1 WNHNN, CDR2 SYGVQD (reference sequence). The CDR3 DNA sequence: TGCGCCAGCAGTGACACCAACAGGGGTTCCTACGAGCAGTACTTC. It encodes CASSDTNRGSYEQYF.

Only a few counts were recorded for this clone. The V gene is TRBV13, the J gene TRBJ2-1; a possible D gene is TRBD1 (6 bases). This CDR3 is built from 14 residues. V was shortened by 5 bases and J by 8 bases, with 16 bases between the two germline ends. CDR1 is PRHDT and CDR2 is FYEKMQ in the germline V gene (reference sequence). The CDR3 is CASSRRTAKDEQFF. CDR3 DNA sequence: TGTGCCAGCAGCAGAAGGACAGCCAAGGATGAGCAGTTCTTC. The whole variable domain, remainder taken from reference TRBV13 and TRBJ2-1, is AAGVIQSPRHLIKEKRETATLKCYPIPRHDTVYWYQQGPGQDPQFLISFYEKMQSDKGSIPDRFSAQQFSDYHSELNMSSLELGDSALYFCASSRRTAKDEQFFGPGTRLTVL.

The CDR3 DNA reads as TGTGCCAGCAACGCGGGACAGTCCTCCTACAATGAGCAGTTCTTC. It codes for CASNAGQSSYNEQFF. The chain carries TRBV28 and TRBJ2-1; possible D gene TRBD1, 7 bases. Germline values: CDR1 MDHEN, CDR2 SYDVKM. The CDR3 is 15 amino acids. The germline V and J ends were trimmed by 7 bases and 0 bases, with 13 bases remaining between them.

The CDR3 bases are TGTGCCAGCAGCCTCATCGGGATTCTTAACACTGAAGCTTTCTTT. Protein product: CASSLIGILNTEAFF. The V call is TRBV7-8, the J call TRBJ1-1; D not certain. CDR3 size: 15 residues. Germline-derived CDR1 and CDR2 are SGHVS and FQNEAQ. The germline V and J ends were trimmed by 5 bases and 2 bases, with 15 bases remaining between them.

This chain links TRBV2 with TRBJ2-2, with 10 positions matching TRBD2. The germline V gene encodes CDR1 SNHLY and CDR2 FYNNEI. The CDR3 has 17 amino acids. V was pared by 8 bases and J by 6 bases, with 15 bases of the junction left unmatched. The CDR3 region is CASSLGRAGGPAGELFF. The CDR3 DNA is TGTGCCAGCTCCCTCGGACGAGCGGGAGGGCCCGCCGGGGAGCTGTTTTTT.

CDR3 coding DNA: TGTGCCTGGACCGAGGGGGTCTATAGCAATCAGCCCCAGCATTTT. Encoded protein: CAWTEGVYSNQPQHF. The chain recombines TRBV30 with TRBJ1-5, with a tentative D call TRBD1 (6 bases). Trimming removed 4 bases from V and 0 bases from J, with 13 bases in between. CDR1 and CDR2 (germline): GTSNPN, SVGIG (reference sequence). The CDR3 covers 15 residues.

This clone showed up just once. The gene calls are TRBV28 and TRBJ1-2; D is possibly TRBD1 (6 bases). Trimming shortened V by 2 bases and J by 4 bases, and 14 bases separated the two germline ends. Germline-derived CDR1 and CDR2 are MDHEN and SYDVKM. CDR3 size: 15 residues. CDR3 bases: TGTGCCAGCAGTTTAGACAGGCGGCGTGGCTATGGCTACACCTTC. Its protein product is CASSLDRRRGYGYTF.

V gene TRBV6-5 combines with J gene TRBJ1-4; possible D gene TRBD1, 5 bases. Germline V gene data show CDR1 as MNHEY and CDR2 as SVGAGI. V lost 11 bases to trimming and J lost 8 bases, with 15 bases between them. The CDR3 contains 12 residues. Written as DNA, the CDR3 is TGTGCCGCGGGGCAAAATCGGGAAAAACTGTTTTTT. It yields the protein CAAGQNREKLFF.

The rearrangement links TRBV11-2 to TRBJ1-1; 9 bases fit TRBD1. The CDR3 loop spans 16 amino acids. The V gene's germline CDR1 is SGHAT and CDR2 FQNNGV. The J segment lost 6 bases and the V segment lost 5 bases, leaving 13 bases of the junction unmatched. This CDR3 reads CASSAQSGTGKAEAFF. In nucleotides, the CDR3 is TGTGCCAGCAGCGCCCAATCCGGGACAGGGAAGGCTGAAGCTTTCTTT.

The gene calls are TRBV28 and TRBJ1-3, with 8 positions matching TRBD1. The CDR3 contains 16 residues. Germline CDR1 reads MDHEN; CDR2 reads SYDVKM. V shed 2 bases and J 4 bases; nucleotides not matched to a gene: 7. CDR3 DNA: TGTGCCAGCAGTTTAGACCAGGGGGCAATGGGAAACACCATATATTTT. The encoded protein is CASSLDQGAMGNTIYF.

The chain combines TRBV7-9 with TRBJ2-5, with 7 positions matching TRBD1. The closer fit of TRBJ2-7 to the DNA end suggests the J call may be wrong. Germline values: CDR1 SEHNR, CDR2 FQNEAQ (reference sequence). The CDR3 length is 17 residues. CDR3 protein: CASSLGLSSTGLGEQYF. CDR3 coding DNA: TGTGCCAGCAGCCTAGGCCTCTCATCGACAGGGTTGGGCGAGCAGTACTTC.

As regards this clone: The junction shows a germline mismatch at one end, possibly a read error. This chain links TRBV30 with TRBJ1-2; the match to TRBD1 covers 8 bases. Germline CDR1 reads GTSNPN; CDR2 reads SVGIG (reference sequence). This CDR3 comprises 15 residues. This CDR3 reads CAWTWGRSGTGGCTF. The DNA of the CDR3 is TGTGCCTGGACTTGGGGACGTTCGGGGACAGGTGGCTGCACCTTC.

This sequence joins TRBV5-6 and TRBJ2-2; D ambiguous. Germline loops: CDR1 SGHDT, CDR2 YYEEEE. Between the trimmed V and J ends, which lost 3 bases and 6 bases, there was a span of 21 bases. The CDR3 extends over 17 amino acids. The CDR3 DNA sequence: TGTGCCAGCAGCTCATTTACTCGGGTGAGGTCGTCCGGGGAGCTGTTTTTT. It encodes CASSSFTRVRSSGELFF. Variable domain in full (rest from reference TRBV5-6 and TRBJ2-2): DAGVTQSPTHLIKTRGQQVTLRCSPKSGHDTVSWYQQALGQGPQFIFQYYEEEERQRGNFPDRFSGHQFPNYSSELNVNALLLGDSALYLCASSSFTRVRSSGELFFGEGSRLTVL.

The V gene is TRBV9, the J gene TRBJ2-1; 10 positions agree with TRBD2. J was trimmed by 6 bases and V by 2 bases; bases with no gene match: 14. CDR3 length: 18 residues. CDR1 and CDR2 from the germline V gene are SGDLS and YYNGEE. CDR3 DNA sequence: TGTGCCAGCAGCGTGGCAACGGGTCTAGCGGGAGCGCGCAATGAGCAGTTCTTC. This translates into CASSVATGLAGARNEQFF.

The chain links TRBV6-6 to TRBJ2-1, with TRBD2 matching over 16 bases. J lost 9 bases, V lost 5 bases, and 4 bases had no gene match. The length of the CDR3 is 15 residues. Germline CDR1 MNHNY, CDR2 SVGAGI (reference sequence). The CDR3, as DNA: TGTGCCAGCAGTCGGGGACTAGCGGGAGGGAGTGAGCAGTTCTTC. Its protein is CASSRGLAGGSEQFF.

The chain has TRBV2 and TRBJ1-2, with a possible D match to TRBD1 (6 bases). CDR3 length: 14 amino acids. V lost 7 bases and J 2 bases, leaving 14 bases between the germline ends. Germline V gene lookup returns CDR1 SNHLY and CDR2 FYNNEI. Here the CDR3 reads CASNFGRGNYGYTF. CDR3 DNA: TGTGCCAGCAATTTCGGCAGGGGCAACTATGGCTACACCTTC.

CDR3 protein: CASQGRQGSYDTQYF. CDR3 DNA: TGTGCCAGTCAGGGCCGGCAGGGATCCTACGATACGCAGTATTTT. The genes are TRBV19 and TRBJ2-3; D may be TRBD1 (5 bases). The CDR3 extends over 15 amino acids. In germline, CDR1 is LNHDA, CDR2 SQIVND (reference sequence). V dropped 8 bases and J dropped 6 bases, with 21 bases sitting between them.

The rearrangement joins TRBV21-1 to TRBJ1-1; the table's D call, TRBD1, was not checked against the DNA. TRBV21-1 is tagged as a pseudogene. The CDR3 has 15 residues. CDR3: CASSTRRQGNTEAFF. CDR3 coding DNA: TGTGCCAGCAGCACAAGGAGACAGGGGAACACTGAAGCTTTCTTT.

The V gene is TRBV29-1, the J gene TRBJ2-3; 11 bases map to TRBD2. This CDR3 contains 15 residues. J was trimmed by 5 bases and V by 4 bases; bases with no gene match: 8. CDR1 SQVTM and CDR2 ANQGSEA come from the germline V gene. Written as DNA, the CDR3 is TGCAGCGTTGTTAGCGGGAGGGCCCTCAAAGATACGCAGTATTTT. Its translation: CSVVSGRALKDTQYF.